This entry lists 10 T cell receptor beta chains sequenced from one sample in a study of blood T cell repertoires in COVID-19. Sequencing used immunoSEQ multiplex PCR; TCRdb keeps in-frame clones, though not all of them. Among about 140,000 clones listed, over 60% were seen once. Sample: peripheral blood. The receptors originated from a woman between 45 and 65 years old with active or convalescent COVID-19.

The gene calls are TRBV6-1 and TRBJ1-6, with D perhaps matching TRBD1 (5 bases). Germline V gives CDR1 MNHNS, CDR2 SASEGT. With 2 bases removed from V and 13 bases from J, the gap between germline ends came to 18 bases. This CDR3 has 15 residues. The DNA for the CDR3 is TGTGCCAGCAGTGAACGGGCAGGGAGGCCCTTCCCCCTCCACTTT. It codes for CASSERAGRPFPLHF.

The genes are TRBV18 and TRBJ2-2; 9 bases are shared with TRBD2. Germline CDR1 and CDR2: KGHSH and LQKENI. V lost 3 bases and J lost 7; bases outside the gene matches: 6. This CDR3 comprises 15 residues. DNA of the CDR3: TGTGCCAGCTCACCCTTTAGCGGGAGCGACGGGGAGCTGTTTTTT. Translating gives CASSPFSGSDGELFF.

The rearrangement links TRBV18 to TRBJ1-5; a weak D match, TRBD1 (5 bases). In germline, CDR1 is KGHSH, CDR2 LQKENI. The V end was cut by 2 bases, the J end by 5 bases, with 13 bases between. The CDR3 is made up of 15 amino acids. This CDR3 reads CASSPNRLSDQPQHF. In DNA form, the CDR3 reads TGTGCCAGCTCACCAAACAGGTTATCAGATCAGCCCCAGCATTTT.

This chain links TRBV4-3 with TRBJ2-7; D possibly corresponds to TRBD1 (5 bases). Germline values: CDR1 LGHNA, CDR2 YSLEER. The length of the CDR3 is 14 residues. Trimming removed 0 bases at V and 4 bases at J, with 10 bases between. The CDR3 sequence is CASSQEDRLYEQYF. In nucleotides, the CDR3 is TGCGCCAGCAGCCAAGAAGACAGACTTTACGAGCAGTACTTC.

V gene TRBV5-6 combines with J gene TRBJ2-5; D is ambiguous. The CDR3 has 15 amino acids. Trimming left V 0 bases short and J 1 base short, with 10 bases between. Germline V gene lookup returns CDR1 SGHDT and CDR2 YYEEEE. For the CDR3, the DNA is TGTGCCAGCAGCTTGGGGGCCAGAACCCAAGAGACCCAGTACTTC. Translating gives CASSLGARTQETQYF. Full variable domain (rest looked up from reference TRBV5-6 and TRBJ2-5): DAGVTQSPTHLIKTRGQQVTLRCSPKSGHDTVSWYQQALGQGPQFIFQYYEEEERQRGNFPDRFSGHQFPNYSSELNVNALLLGDSALYLCASSLGARTQETQYFGPGTRLLVL.

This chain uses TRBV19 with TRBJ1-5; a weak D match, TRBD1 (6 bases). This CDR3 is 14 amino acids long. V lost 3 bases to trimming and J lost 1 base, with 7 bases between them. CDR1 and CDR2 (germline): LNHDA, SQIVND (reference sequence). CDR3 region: CASSIGGSNQPQHF. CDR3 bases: TGTGCCAGTAGTATTGGGGGCAGCAATCAGCCCCAGCATTTT. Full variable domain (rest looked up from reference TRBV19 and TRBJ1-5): DGGITQSPKYLFRKEGQNVTLSCEQNLNHDAMYWYRQDPGQGLRLIYYSQIVNDFQKGDIAEGYSVSREKKESFPLTVTSAQKNPTAFYLCASSIGGSNQPQHFGDGTRLSIL.

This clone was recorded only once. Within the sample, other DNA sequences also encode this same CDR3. Written as DNA, the CDR3 is TGTGCCTGGAGTGTTGGCCAGGGGTATGGCTACACCTTC. Its translation is CAWSVGQGYGYTF. V gene TRBV30 combines with J gene TRBJ1-2; a weak D match, TRBD1 (6 bases). Germline V lookup: CDR1 GTSNPN, CDR2 SVGIG (reference sequence). V was cut by 0 bases and J by 5 bases, with 10 bases left in between. The CDR3 consists of 13 residues.

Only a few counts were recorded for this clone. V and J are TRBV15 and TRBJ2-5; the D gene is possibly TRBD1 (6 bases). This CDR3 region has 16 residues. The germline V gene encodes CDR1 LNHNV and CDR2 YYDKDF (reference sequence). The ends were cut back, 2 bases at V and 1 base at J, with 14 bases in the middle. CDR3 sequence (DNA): TGTGCCACCAGCAGACCCGACAGGACAATCCAAGAGACCCAGTACTTC. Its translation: CATSRPDRTIQETQYF.

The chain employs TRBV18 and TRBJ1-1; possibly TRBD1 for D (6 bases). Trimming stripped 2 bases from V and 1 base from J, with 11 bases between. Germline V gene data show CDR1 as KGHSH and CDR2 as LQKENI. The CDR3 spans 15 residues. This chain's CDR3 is CASSPSTGQNTEAFF. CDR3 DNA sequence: TGTGCCAGCTCACCAAGTACAGGGCAGAACACTGAAGCTTTCTTT.

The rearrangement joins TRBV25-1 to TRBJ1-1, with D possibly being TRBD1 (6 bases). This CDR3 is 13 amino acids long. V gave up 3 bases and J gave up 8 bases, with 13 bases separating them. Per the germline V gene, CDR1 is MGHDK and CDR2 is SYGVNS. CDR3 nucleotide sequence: TGTGCCAGCAGTGAGATAGGGGGAGCGGAAGCTTTCTTT. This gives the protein CASSEIGGAEAFF.